The clone carrying this T cell receptor beta chain appeared once. Its antigen is still unknown. There are 14 residues in the CDR3. Germline V gives CDR1 MNHEY, CDR2 SMNVEV (reference sequence). Trimming took off 10 bases at V and 0 bases at J, with 14 bases between the two ends. This entry is derived from a study of T cell responses to AZD1222 COVID-19 vaccine. Study observations and caveats: Donors were chiefly white British, with a greater number of females, and clonal diversity was perhaps underestimated. CD4 TCRs covered the whole spike, strongest at regions 160-218 and 743-854. Epitopes outside B.1.351 and B.1.1.7 mutated regions reportedly drew nearly half of spike TCRs.

Data came from immunoSEQ multiplex PCR; TCRdb stores just in-frame clones and leaves some out. The sample holds 150,000 to 200,000 clones, around 94% seen once. Timing groups of about 4 and about 12 weeks for second doses were pooled. This clonotype was sampled from an adult who received the AZD1222 COVID-19 vaccine. Sequenced here: peripheral blood, sampled 28 days after the second AZD1222 dose. The V gene is TRBV27, the J gene TRBJ2-3; D gene unclear. CDR3 in amino acids: CATSKSSSTDTQYF. The CDR3 region has the DNA TGTGCCACCAGCAAAAGTTCTAGCACAGATACGCAGTATTTT.